This paragraph covers one TCR beta chain sequence. Antigen unknown. The sample is drawn from a study of cytomegalovirus exposure and HLA in healthy donors. It was with 60 Vbeta and 13 Jbeta primers that the PCR ran. The repertoire was sequenced with immunoSEQ multiplex PCR; TCRdb's copy has only in-frame clones and lacks some. The sample consists of roughly 48,000 clones, about three quarters of them appearing once. The ends were cut back, 8 bases at V and 4 bases at J, with 13 bases in the middle. Germline lookup yields CDR1 MNHEY and CDR2 SMNVEV (reference sequence). CDR3 length: 13 amino acids. Study-wide results and caveats: Later on, an analysis tied around 17,000 TCR beta sequences to HLA alleles at 0.05 false discovery rate. Researchers reported in a later analysis that a missense DCLRE1C variant was tied to TCR beta V- and J-gene trimming. Links to common viral pathogens appeared, in a later analysis, for several of the most significant clusters.

This clonotype originated in a young man in good health and CMV-seronegative. Sequenced input: PBMCs. The chain is built from TRBV27 and TRBJ2-3, with a weak D call TRBD2 (5 bases). CDR3: CASATGYPDTQYF. CDR3 sequence (DNA): TGTGCCAGCGCAACGGGGTACCCAGATACGCAGTATTTT.